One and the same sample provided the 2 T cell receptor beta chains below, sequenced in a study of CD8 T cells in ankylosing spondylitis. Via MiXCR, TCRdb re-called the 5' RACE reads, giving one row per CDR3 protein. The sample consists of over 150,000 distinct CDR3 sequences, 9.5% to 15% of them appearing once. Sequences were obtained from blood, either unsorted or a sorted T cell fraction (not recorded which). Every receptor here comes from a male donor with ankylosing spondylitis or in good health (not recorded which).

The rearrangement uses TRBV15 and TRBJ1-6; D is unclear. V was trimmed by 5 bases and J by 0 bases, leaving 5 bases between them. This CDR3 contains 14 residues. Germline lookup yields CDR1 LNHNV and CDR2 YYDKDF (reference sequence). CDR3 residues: CATSGDSYNSPLHF. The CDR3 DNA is TGTGCCACCAGCGGGGACTCCTATAATTCACCCCTCCACTTT. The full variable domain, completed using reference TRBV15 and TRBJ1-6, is DAMVIQNPRYQVTQFGKPVTLSCSQTLNHNVMYWYQQKSSQAPKLLFHYYDKDFNNEADTPDNFQSRRPNTSFCFLDIRSPGLGDTAMYLCATSGDSYNSPLHFGNGTRLTVT.

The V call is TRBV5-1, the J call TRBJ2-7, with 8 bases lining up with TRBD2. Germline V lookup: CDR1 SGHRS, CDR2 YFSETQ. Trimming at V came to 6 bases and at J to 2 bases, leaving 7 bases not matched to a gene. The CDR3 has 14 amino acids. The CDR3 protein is CASTYGGGPYEQYF. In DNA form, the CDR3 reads TGCGCCAGCACCTACGGGGGGGGGCCCTACGAGCAGTACTTC.